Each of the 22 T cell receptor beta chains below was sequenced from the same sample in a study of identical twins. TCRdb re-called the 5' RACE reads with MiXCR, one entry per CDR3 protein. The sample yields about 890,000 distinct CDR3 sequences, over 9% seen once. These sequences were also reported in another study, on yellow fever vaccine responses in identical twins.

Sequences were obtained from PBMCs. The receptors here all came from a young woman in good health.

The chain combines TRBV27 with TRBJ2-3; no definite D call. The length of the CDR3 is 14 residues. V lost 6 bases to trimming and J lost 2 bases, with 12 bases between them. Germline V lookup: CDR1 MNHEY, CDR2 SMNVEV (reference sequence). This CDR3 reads CASRALIYTDTQYF. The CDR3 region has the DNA TGTGCCAGCAGGGCCCTTATATACACAGATACGCAGTATTTT.

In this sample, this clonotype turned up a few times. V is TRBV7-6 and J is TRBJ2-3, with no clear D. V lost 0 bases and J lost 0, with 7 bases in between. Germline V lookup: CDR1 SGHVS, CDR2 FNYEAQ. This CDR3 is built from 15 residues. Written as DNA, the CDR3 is TGTGCCAGCAGCTTAGCTTTGCACAGCACAGATACGCAGTATTTT. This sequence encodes CASSLALHSTDTQYF.

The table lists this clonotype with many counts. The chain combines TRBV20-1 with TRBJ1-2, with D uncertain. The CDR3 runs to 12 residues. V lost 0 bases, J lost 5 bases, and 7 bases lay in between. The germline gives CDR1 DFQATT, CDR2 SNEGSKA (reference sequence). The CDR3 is CSARDTGYGYTF. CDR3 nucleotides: TGCAGTGCTAGAGATACGGGGTATGGCTACACCTTC.

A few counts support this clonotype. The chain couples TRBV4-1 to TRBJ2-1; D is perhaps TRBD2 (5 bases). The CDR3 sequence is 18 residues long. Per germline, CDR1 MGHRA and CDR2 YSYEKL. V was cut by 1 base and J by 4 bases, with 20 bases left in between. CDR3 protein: CASSQAPARYSGYNEQFF. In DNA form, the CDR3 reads TGCGCCAGCAGCCAAGCGCCTGCGAGATACTCGGGATACAATGAGCAGTTCTTC.

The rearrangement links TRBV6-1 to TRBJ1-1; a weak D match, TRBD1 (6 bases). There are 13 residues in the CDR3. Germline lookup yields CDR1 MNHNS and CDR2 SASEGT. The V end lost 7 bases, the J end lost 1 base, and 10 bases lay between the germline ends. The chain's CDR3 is CASTMDRNTEAFF. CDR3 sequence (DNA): TGTGCCAGCACCATGGACAGGAACACTGAAGCTTTCTTT.

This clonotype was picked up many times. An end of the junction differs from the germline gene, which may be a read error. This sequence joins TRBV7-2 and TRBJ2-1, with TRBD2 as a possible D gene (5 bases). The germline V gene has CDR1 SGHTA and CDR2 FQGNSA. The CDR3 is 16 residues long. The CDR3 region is CDSSLVSLALYNEQFF. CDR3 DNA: TGTGACAGCAGCTTAGTGAGTCTAGCTTTGTACAATGAGCAGTTCTTC.

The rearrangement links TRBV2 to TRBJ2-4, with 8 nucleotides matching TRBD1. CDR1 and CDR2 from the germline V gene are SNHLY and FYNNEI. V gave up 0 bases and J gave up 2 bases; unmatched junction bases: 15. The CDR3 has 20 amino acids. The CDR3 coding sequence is TGTGCCAGCAGTGAAGCATCGACAGGGGTTGGAGGGCTGACCAAAAACATTCAGTACTTC. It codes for CASSEASTGVGGLTKNIQYF.

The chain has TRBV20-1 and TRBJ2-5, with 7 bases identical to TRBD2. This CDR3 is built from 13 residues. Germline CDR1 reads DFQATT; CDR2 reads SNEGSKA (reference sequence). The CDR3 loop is CRGGSGNQETQYF. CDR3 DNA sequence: TGCAGAGGCGGAAGCGGGAATCAAGAGACCCAGTACTTC.

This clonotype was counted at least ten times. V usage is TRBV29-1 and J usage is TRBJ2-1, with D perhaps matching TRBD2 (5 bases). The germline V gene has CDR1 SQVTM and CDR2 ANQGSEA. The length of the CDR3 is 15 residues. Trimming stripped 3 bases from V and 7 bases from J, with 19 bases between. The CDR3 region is CSVDSAARVSNEQFF. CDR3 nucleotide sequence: TGCAGCGTTGATTCAGCGGCTAGGGTCTCGAATGAGCAGTTCTTC.

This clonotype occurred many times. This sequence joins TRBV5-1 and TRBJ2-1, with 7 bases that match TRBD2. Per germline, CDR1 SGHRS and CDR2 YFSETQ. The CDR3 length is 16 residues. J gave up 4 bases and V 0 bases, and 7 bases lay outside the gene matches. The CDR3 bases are TGCGCCAGCAGCTTGGGAGGTAGCGGGTTATACAATGAGCAGTTCTTC. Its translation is CASSLGGSGLYNEQFF.

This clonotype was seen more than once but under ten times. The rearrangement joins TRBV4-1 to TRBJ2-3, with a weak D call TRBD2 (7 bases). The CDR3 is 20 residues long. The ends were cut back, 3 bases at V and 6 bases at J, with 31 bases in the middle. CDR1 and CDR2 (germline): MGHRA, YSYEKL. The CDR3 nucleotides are TGCGCCAGCAGCCAGACAAAGGGGGTTGTGGCGGGAGTGGTAGTGGATACGCAGTATTTT. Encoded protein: CASSQTKGVVAGVVVDTQYF.

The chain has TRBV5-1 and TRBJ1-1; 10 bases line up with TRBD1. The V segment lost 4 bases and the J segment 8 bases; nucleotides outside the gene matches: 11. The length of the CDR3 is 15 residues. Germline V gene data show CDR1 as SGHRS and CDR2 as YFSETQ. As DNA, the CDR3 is TGCGCCAGCAGCGCCCGACAGGGGGCGGGCGAAGAAGCTTTCTTT. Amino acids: CASSARQGAGEEAFF. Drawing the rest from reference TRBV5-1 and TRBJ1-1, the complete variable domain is KAGVTQTPRYLIKTRGQQVTLSCSPISGHRSVSWYQQTPGQGLQFLFEYFSETQRNKGNFPGRFSGRQFSNSRSEMNVSTLELGDSALYLCASSARQGAGEEAFFGQGTRLTVV.

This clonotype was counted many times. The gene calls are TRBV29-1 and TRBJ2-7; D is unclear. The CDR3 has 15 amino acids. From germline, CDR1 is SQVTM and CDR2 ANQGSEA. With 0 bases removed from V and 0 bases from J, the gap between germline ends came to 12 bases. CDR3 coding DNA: TGCAGCGTTGAAGATTCTGGGGAATCCTCCTACGAGCAGTACTTC. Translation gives CSVEDSGESSYEQYF.

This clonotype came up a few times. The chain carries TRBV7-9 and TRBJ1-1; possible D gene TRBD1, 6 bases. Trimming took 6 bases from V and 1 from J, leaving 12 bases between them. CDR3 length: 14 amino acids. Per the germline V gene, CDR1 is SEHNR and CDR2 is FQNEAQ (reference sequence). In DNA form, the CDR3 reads TGTGCCAGCAGAAGGGGGGCGAGGAACACTGAAGCTTTCTTT. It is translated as CASRRGARNTEAFF.

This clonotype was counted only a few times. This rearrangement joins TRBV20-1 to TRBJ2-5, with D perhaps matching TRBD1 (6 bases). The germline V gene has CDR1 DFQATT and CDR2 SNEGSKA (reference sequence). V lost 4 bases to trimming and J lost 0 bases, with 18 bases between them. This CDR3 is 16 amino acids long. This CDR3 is CSATKGTPAYQETQYF. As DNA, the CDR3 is TGCAGTGCTACCAAGGGGACACCAGCTTACCAAGAGACCCAGTACTTC.

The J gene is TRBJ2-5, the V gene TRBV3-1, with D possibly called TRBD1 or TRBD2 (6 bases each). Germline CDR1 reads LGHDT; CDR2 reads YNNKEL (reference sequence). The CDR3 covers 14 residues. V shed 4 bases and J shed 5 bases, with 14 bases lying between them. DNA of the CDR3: TGTGCCAGCAGCCGGAAGGGGGGCGGGGAGACCCAGTACTTC. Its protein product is CASSRKGGGETQYF.

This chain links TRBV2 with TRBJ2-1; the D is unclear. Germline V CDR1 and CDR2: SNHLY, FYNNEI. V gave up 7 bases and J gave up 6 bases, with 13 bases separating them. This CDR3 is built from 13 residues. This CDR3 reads CASMQIAGNEQFF. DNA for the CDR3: TGTGCCAGCATGCAGATTGCCGGCAATGAGCAGTTCTTC. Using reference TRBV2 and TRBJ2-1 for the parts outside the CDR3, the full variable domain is EPEVTQTPSHQVTQMGQEVILRCVPISNHLYFYWYRQILGQKVEFLVSFYNNEISEKSEIFDDQFSVERPDGSNFTLKIRSTKLEDSAMYFCASMQIAGNEQFFGPGTRLTVL.

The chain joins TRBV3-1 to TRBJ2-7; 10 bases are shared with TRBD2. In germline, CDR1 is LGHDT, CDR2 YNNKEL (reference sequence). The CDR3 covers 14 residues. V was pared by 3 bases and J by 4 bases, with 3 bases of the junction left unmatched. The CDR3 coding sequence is TGTGCCAGCAGCCACGGACTAGCGGCATACGAGCAGTACTTC. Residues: CASSHGLAAYEQYF.

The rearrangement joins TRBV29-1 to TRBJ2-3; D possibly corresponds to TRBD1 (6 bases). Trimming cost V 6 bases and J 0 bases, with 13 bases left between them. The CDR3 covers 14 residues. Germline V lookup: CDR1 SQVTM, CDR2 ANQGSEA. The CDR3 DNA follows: TGCAGCGTAGTGACAGGCCTAAGCACAGATACGCAGTATTTT. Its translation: CSVVTGLSTDTQYF.

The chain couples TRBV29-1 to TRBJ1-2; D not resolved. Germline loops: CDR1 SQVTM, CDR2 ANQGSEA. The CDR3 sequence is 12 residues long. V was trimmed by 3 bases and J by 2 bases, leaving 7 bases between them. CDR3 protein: CSVDSQNYGYTF. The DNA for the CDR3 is TGCAGCGTTGACAGCCAGAACTATGGCTACACCTTC.

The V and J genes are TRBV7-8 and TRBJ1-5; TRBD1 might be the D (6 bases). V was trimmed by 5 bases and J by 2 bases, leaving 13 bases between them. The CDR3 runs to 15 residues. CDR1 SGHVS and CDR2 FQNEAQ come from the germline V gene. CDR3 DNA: TGTGCCAGCAGCCCCCTACAGGGTGGCAATCAGCCCCAGCATTTT. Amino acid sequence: CASSPLQGGNQPQHF.

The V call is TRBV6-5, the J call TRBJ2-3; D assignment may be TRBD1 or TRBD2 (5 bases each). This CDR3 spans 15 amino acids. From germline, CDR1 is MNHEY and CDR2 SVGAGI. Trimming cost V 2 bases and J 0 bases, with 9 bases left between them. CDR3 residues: CASSYGGSSTDTQYF. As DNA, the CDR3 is TGTGCCAGCAGTTACGGGGGTAGCAGCACAGATACGCAGTATTTT.